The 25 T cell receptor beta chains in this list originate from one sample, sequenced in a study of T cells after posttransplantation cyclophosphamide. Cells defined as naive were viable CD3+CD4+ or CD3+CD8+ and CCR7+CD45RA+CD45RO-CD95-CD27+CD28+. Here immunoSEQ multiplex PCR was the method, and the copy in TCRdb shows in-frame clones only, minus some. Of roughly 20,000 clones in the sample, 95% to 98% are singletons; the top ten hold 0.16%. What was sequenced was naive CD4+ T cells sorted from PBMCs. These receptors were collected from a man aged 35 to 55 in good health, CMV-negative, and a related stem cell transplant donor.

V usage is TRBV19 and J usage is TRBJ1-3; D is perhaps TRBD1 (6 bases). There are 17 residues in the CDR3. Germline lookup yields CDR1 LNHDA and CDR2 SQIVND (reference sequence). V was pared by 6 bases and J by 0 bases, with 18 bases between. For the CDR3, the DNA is TGTGCCAGTAGGGGTTCAGGGGCAGCCCGCTCTGGAAACACCATATATTTT. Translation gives CASRGSGAARSGNTIYF.

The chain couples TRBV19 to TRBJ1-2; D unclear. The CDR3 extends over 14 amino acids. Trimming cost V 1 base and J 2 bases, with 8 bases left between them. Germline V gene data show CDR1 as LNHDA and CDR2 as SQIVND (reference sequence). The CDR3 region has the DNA TGTGCCAGTAGTATAGGCGGCCGAAACTATGGCTACACCTTC. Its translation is CASSIGGRNYGYTF. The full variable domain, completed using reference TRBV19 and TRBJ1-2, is DGGITQSPKYLFRKEGQNVTLSCEQNLNHDAMYWYRQDPGQGLRLIYYSQIVNDFQKGDIAEGYSVSREKKESFPLTVTSAQKNPTAFYLCASSIGGRNYGYTFGSGTRLTVV.

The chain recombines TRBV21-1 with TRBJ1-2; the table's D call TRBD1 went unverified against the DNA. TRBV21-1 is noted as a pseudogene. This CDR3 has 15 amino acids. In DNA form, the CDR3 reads TGTGCCAGCAGTAATAAGGGGGGACAGGGAGTTGGCTACACCTTC. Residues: CASSNKGGQGVGYTF.

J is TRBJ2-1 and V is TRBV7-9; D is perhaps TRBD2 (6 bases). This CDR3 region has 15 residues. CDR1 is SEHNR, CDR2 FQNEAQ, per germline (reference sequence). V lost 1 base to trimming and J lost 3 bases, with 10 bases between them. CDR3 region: CASSLDTGGYNEQFF. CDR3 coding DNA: TGTGCCAGCAGCTTAGATACCGGGGGCTACAATGAGCAGTTCTTC.

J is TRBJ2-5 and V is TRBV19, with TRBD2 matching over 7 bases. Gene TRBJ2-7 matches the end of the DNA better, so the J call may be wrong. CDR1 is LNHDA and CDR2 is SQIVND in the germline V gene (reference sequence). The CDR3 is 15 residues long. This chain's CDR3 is CASSIGGGSPYEQYF. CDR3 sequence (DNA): TGTGCCAGTAGTATCGGGGGAGGGAGTCCTTACGAGCAGTACTTC.

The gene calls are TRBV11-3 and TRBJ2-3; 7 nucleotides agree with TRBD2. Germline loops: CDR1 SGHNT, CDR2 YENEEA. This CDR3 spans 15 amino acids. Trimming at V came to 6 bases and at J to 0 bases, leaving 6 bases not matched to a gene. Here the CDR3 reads CASSPGLGSTDTQYF. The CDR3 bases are TGTGCCAGCAGTCCCGGACTAGGGAGCACAGATACGCAGTATTTT.

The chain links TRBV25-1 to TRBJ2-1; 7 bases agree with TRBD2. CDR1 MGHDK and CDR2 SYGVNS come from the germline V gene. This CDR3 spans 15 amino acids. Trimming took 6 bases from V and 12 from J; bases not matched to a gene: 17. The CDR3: CASSLGASGLRGQFF. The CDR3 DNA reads TGTGCCAGCAGCCTTGGGGCTAGCGGTCTACGAGGGCAGTTCTTC. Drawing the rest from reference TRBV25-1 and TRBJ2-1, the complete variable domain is EADIYQTPRYLVIGTGKKITLECSQTMGHDKMYWYQQDPGMELHLIHYSYGVNSTEKGDLSSESTVSRIRTEHFPLTLESARPSHTSQYLCASSLGASGLRGQFFGPGTRLTVL.

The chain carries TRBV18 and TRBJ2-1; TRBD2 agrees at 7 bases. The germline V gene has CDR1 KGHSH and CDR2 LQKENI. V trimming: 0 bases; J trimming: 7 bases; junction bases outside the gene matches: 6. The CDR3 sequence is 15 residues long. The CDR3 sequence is CASSPPAGVTNEQFF. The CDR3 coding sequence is TGTGCCAGCTCACCACCCGCGGGAGTTACAAATGAGCAGTTCTTC.

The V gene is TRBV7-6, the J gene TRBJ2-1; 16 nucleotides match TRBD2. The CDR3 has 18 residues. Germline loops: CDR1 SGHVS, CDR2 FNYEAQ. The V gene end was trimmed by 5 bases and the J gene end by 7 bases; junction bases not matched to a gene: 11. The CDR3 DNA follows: TGTGCCAGCAGCCCTGGGACTAGCGGGAGGGCAATGGGGAATGAGCAGTTCTTC. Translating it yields CASSPGTSGRAMGNEQFF.

CDR3: CASSLTGTNEKLFF. The CDR3 DNA sequence: TGCGCCAGCAGCTTGACCGGAACTAATGAAAAACTGTTTTTT. The genes are TRBV5-1 and TRBJ1-4, with unresolved D. Trimming removed 1 base at V and 1 base at J, with 5 bases between. Germline lookup yields CDR1 SGHRS and CDR2 YFSETQ. This CDR3 contains 14 residues.

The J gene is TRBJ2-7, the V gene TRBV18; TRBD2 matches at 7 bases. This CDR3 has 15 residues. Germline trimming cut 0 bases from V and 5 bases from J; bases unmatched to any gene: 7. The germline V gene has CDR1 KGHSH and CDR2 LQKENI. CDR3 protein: CASSPPGLPQNEQYF. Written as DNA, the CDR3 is TGTGCCAGCTCACCACCGGGACTACCGCAGAACGAGCAGTACTTC.

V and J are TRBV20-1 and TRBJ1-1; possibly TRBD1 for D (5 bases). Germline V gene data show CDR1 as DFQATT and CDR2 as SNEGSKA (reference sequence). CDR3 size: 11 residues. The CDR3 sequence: CSGQQNTEAFF. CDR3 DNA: TGCAGCGGACAACAGAACACTGAAGCTTTCTTT.

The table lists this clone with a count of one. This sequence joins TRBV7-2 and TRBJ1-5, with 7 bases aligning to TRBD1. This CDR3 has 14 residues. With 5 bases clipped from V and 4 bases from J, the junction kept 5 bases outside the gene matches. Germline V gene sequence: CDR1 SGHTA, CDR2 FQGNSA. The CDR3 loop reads CASSRDSQNQPQHF. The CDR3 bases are TGTGCCAGCAGCCGGGACAGTCAAAATCAGCCCCAGCATTTT.

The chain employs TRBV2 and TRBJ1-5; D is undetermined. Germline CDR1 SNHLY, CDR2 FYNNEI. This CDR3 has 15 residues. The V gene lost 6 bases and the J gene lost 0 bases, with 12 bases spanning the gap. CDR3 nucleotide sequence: TGTGCCAGCAGGAGGGAGGCAACTAGCAATCAGCCCCAGCATTTT. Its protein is CASRREATSNQPQHF.

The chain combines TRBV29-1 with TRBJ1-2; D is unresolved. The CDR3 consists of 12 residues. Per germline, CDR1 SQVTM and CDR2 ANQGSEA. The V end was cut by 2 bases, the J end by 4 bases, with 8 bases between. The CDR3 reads CSVETRLYGYTF. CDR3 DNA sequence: TGCAGCGTTGAAACCAGGCTCTATGGCTACACCTTC.

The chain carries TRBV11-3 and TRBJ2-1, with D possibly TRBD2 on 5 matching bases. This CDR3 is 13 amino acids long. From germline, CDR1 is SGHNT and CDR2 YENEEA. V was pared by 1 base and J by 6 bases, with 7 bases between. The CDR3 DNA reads TGTGCCAGCAGCTTAGTAGCGCGCAATGAGCAGTTCTTC. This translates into CASSLVARNEQFF.

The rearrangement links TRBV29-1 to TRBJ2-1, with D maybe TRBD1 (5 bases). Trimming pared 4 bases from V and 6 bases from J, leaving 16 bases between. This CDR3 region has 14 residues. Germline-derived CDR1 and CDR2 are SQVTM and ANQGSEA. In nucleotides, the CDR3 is TGCAGCGTTGGGCATGGGGCGCCGGGCAATGAGCAGTTCTTC. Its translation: CSVGHGAPGNEQFF.

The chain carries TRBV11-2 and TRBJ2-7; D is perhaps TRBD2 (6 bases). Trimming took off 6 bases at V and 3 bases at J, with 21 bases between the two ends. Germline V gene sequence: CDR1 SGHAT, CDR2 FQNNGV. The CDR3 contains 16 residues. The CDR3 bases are TGTGCCAGCAGATCAAGCGGTGGGAGGACCTACTACGAGCAGTACTTC. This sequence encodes CASRSSGGRTYYEQYF.

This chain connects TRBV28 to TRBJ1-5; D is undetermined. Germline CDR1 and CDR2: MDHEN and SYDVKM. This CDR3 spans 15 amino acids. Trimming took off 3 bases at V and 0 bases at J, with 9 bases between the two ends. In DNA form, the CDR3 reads TGTGCCAGCAGTTTCGCGCAGGTTAGCAATCAGCCCCAGCATTTT. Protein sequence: CASSFAQVSNQPQHF.

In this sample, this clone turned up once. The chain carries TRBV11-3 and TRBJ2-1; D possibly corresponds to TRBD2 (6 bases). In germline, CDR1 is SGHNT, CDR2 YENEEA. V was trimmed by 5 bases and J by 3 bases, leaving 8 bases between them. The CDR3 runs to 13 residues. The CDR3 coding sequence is TGTGCCAGCAGCCTGGGACTCTACAATGAGCAGTTCTTC. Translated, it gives CASSLGLYNEQFF.

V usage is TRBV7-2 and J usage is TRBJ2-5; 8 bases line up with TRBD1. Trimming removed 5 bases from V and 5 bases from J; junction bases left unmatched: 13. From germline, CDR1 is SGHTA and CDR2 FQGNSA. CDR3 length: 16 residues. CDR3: CASSPNQGTGGETQYF. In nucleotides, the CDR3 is TGTGCCAGCAGCCCCAATCAGGGTACAGGGGGGGAGACCCAGTACTTC.

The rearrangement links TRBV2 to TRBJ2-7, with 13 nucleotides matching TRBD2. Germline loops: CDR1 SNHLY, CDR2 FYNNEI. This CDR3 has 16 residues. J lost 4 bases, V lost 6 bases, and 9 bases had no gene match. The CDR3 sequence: CASSGWTSGRTYEQYF. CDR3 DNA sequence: TGTGCCAGCAGCGGATGGACTAGCGGGAGAACGTACGAGCAGTACTTC.

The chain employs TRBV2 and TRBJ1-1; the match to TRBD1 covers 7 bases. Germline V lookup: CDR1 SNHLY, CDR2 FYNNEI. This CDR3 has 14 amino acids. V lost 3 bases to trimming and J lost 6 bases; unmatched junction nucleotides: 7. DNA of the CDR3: TGTGCCAGCAGTGAGAGGGGGCGAGGAGCTGAAGCTTTCTTT. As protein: CASSERGRGAEAFF.

CDR3 sequence (DNA): TGTGCCAGCACCGGAGAGACCCAGTACTTC. Residues: CASTGETQYF. The V gene is TRBV2, the J gene TRBJ2-5; D call uncertain. Germline V gene data show CDR1 as SNHLY and CDR2 as FYNNEI. The CDR3 is 10 residues long. With 7 bases removed from V and 4 bases from J, the gap between germline ends came to 4 bases.

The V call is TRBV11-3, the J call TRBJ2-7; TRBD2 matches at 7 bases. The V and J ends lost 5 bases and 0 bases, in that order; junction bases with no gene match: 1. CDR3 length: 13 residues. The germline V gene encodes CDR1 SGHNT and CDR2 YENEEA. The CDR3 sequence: CASSRTSSYEQYF. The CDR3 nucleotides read TGTGCCAGCAGCCGGACTAGCTCCTACGAGCAGTACTTC.